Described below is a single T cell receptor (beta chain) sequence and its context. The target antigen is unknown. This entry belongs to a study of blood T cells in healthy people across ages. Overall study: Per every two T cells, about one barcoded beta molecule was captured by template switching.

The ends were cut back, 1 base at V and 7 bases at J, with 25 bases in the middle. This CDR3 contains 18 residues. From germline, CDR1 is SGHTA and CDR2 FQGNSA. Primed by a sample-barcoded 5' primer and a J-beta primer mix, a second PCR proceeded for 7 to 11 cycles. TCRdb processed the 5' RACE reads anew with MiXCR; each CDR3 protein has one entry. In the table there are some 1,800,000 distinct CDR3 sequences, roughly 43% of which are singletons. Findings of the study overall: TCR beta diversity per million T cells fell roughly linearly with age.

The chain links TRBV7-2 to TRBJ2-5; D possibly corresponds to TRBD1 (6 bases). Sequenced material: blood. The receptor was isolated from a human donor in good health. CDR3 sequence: CASSLGPTGYTPSGTQYF. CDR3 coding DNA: TGTGCCAGCAGCTTAGGGCCTACAGGGTATACCCCTTCAGGGACCCAGTACTTC.